Presented here are 19 T cell receptor beta chains from one specimen sequenced in a study of shared clonotypes between healthy human individuals. Method: immunoSEQ multiplex PCR; TCRdb's copy keeps in-frame clones and lacks some. In the table there are about 2.1 million clones, approximately 94% of which are singletons. The naive CD8 subset, CD45RO-negative cells positively selected for CCR7, excluded terminally differentiated effector memory CD45RA+ cells. Sequencing used naive CD8+ T cells from PBMCs. These receptors were taken from a man in his late teens or twenties in good health. Some clones in this sample may be carry-over from other donors' samples.

This clone is a singleton in its sample. This sequence joins TRBV7-9 and TRBJ2-1; TRBD2 aligns across 14 bases. The CDR3 has 19 residues. Germline assignment: CDR1 SEHNR and CDR2 FQNEAQ (reference sequence). Germline trimming cut 5 bases from V and 0 bases from J; bases unmatched to any gene: 9. The CDR3 reads CASSPKGLAGDYSYNEQFF. Written as DNA, the CDR3 is TGTGCCAGCAGCCCAAAGGGACTAGCGGGAGACTACTCCTACAATGAGCAGTTCTTC.

J is TRBJ2-3 and V is TRBV4-3, with 16 bases fitting TRBD2. This CDR3 region has 19 residues. CDR1 LGHNA and CDR2 YSLEER come from the germline V gene. Trimming took 4 bases from V and 0 from J; bases not matched to a gene: 7. The CDR3 reads CASSPGLAGGYSSTDTQYF. In nucleotides, the CDR3 is TGCGCCAGCAGCCCGGGACTAGCGGGAGGGTACTCTAGCACAGATACGCAGTATTTT.

This sequence joins TRBV9 and TRBJ2-4; D remains ambiguous. The CDR3 has 15 residues. Germline V CDR1 and CDR2: SGDLS, YYNGEE. Trimming pared 0 bases from V and 4 bases from J, leaving 11 bases between. CDR3 nucleotide sequence: TGTGCCAGCAGCGTAGGGGGAATGGGTAAAAACATTCAGTACTTC. Its translation: CASSVGGMGKNIQYF.

This chain uses TRBV28 with TRBJ2-3; a possible D gene is TRBD2 (5 bases). V lost 6 bases and J 1 base, leaving 14 bases between the germline ends. Germline loops: CDR1 MDHEN, CDR2 SYDVKM. The CDR3 has 15 amino acids. The DNA of the CDR3 is TGTGCCAGCAGCCCTAGCCCCCCACGCACAGATACGCAGTATTTT. Translated, it gives CASSPSPPRTDTQYF.

This chain connects TRBV6-5 to TRBJ1-2; D is perhaps TRBD1 (6 bases). This CDR3 has 14 residues. V was trimmed by 0 bases and J by 8 bases, leaving 13 bases between them. The germline V gene has CDR1 MNHEY and CDR2 SVGAGI. Written as DNA, the CDR3 is TGTGCCAGCAGTTACTCGGAGGGGGAGCGGGGCTACACCTTC. It translates to CASSYSEGERGYTF.

The chain employs TRBV6-5 and TRBJ2-7; D gene ambiguous. This CDR3 spans 13 amino acids. The V end was cut by 6 bases, the J end by 3 bases, with 12 bases between. Germline V gene sequence: CDR1 MNHEY, CDR2 SVGAGI. The DNA of the CDR3 is TGTGCCAGCAGGTCAACAGCTAACTACGAGCAGTACTTC. Its translation is CASRSTANYEQYF.

The chain employs TRBV11-2 and TRBJ2-7; 9 nucleotides match TRBD1. With V trimmed by 3 bases and J by 0 bases, 3 bases remained unmatched. Germline V gene data show CDR1 as SGHAT and CDR2 as FQNNGV. The CDR3 runs 15 residues. Here the CDR3 reads CASSFGQGSSYEQYF. In DNA, the CDR3 is TGTGCCAGCAGCTTTGGACAGGGGAGCTCCTACGAGCAGTACTTC.

The rearrangement links TRBV11-2 to TRBJ2-5; 11 bases are shared with TRBD2. The germline gives CDR1 SGHAT, CDR2 FQNNGV. The V gene end was trimmed by 4 bases and the J gene end by 5 bases; junction bases not matched to a gene: 12. The CDR3 runs 17 residues. CDR3 protein: CASSSAETSGAGETQYF. In DNA, the CDR3 is TGTGCCAGCAGCTCAGCCGAGACTAGCGGGGCGGGGGAGACCCAGTACTTC.

This chain joins TRBV19 and TRBJ2-1, with 11 bases aligning to TRBD2. The CDR3 totals 16 residues. V lost 6 bases, J lost 6 bases, and 10 bases stayed unmatched. The germline V gene encodes CDR1 LNHDA and CDR2 SQIVND (reference sequence). The CDR3 nucleotides read TGTGCCAGTAGCGACATAGCGGGAGGGCCTTTCAATGAGCAGTTCTTC. It specifies CASSDIAGGPFNEQFF.

The chain employs TRBV7-8 and TRBJ2-2; D gene ambiguous. V was pared by 3 bases and J by 0 bases, with 8 bases between. The CDR3 covers 15 residues. Germline V gene data show CDR1 as SGHVS and CDR2 as FQNEAQ. The CDR3: CASSFYQPNTGELFF. Written as DNA, the CDR3 is TGTGCCAGCAGCTTCTATCAGCCGAACACCGGGGAGCTGTTTTTT.

On this clone: Different DNA sequences within this sample yield the same CDR3. Here the CDR3 reads CSARETYEQYF. The CDR3, as DNA: TGCAGTGCTAGGGAAACCTACGAGCAGTACTTC. The chain links TRBV20-1 to TRBJ2-7, with no clear D. The V and J ends lost 3 bases and 2 bases respectively, with 5 bases between them. The CDR3 spans 11 residues. Germline lookup yields CDR1 DFQATT and CDR2 SNEGSKA (reference sequence).

With respect to this clone: This sample includes further DNA sequences coding for the same CDR3. This rearrangement joins TRBV19 to TRBJ2-3, with D uncertain. The CDR3 is 12 amino acids. Germline V gene lookup returns CDR1 LNHDA and CDR2 SQIVND (reference sequence). V lost 1 base to trimming and J lost 5 bases, with 4 bases between them. The CDR3 reads CASSIGGDTQYF. In DNA form, the CDR3 reads TGTGCCAGTAGTATAGGGGGAGATACGCAGTATTTT.

To note about this clone: In the same sample, other DNA sequences code for this CDR3. The chain couples TRBV4-3 to TRBJ1-5, with TRBD1 matching 8 bases. Germline V gives CDR1 LGHNA, CDR2 YSLEER. The CDR3 consists of 15 residues. The J segment lost 3 bases and the V segment lost 1 base, leaving 2 bases of the junction unmatched. The CDR3 coding sequence is TGCGCCAGCAGCCAAGGGACAGGGTTCAATCAGCCCCAGCATTTT. It specifies CASSQGTGFNQPQHF.

This chain joins TRBV27 and TRBJ2-5; TRBD1 aligns across 7 bases. Unmatched junction bases numbered 4, after V lost 2 bases and J lost 4 bases. The germline V gene has CDR1 MNHEY and CDR2 SMNVEV (reference sequence). This CDR3 region has 14 residues. The CDR3 DNA reads as TGTGCCAGCAGTTTAGGGACAGCAGGAGAGACCCAGTACTTC. Its protein is CASSLGTAGETQYF.

Regarding this clone: This CDR3 is also generated by other DNA sequences in the sample. The rearrangement uses TRBV19 and TRBJ1-1; maybe TRBD1 (5 bases). V lost 5 bases to trimming and J lost 4 bases, with 11 bases between them. The CDR3 has 13 residues. Per the germline V gene, CDR1 is LNHDA and CDR2 is SQIVND (reference sequence). The CDR3 loop reads CASSPGGGTEAFF. CDR3 coding DNA: TGTGCCAGTAGTCCCGGGGGGGGCACTGAAGCTTTCTTT.

The chain combines TRBV6-1 with TRBJ1-3; D not certain. Germline assignment: CDR1 MNHNS and CDR2 SASEGT. The CDR3 has 15 amino acids. Trimming took off 1 base at V and 0 bases at J, with 7 bases between the two ends. The CDR3 nucleotides read TGTGCCAGCAGTGAAGTTCCGGTCTCTGGAAACACCATATATTTT. Translation: CASSEVPVSGNTIYF.

This chain links TRBV19 with TRBJ2-7; no clear D gene. Germline CDR1 reads LNHDA; CDR2 reads SQIVND (reference sequence). The length of the CDR3 is 14 residues. Trimming took 2 bases from V and 0 from J, leaving 8 bases between them. The CDR3 sequence: CASSIQLSSYEQYF. CDR3 in DNA: TGTGCCAGTAGTATACAACTGAGCTCCTACGAGCAGTACTTC.

This clone was seen a single time. The chain combines TRBV7-9 with TRBJ2-5, with D maybe TRBD2 (6 bases). Germline CDR1 reads SEHNR; CDR2 reads FQNEAQ (reference sequence). The CDR3 runs to 17 residues. V was cut by 4 bases and J by 0 bases, with 18 bases left in between. CDR3 loop: CASSSSGPGLNQETQYF. The CDR3 DNA reads as TGTGCCAGCAGCTCGAGCGGCCCGGGACTGAACCAAGAGACCCAGTACTTC.

This chain links TRBV19 with TRBJ1-1; 7 bases line up with TRBD1. Per the germline V gene, CDR1 is LNHDA and CDR2 is SQIVND (reference sequence). The CDR3 is 14 amino acids. The V segment lost 11 bases and the J segment 8 bases; nucleotides outside the gene matches: 17. CDR3 sequence reads: CAARGRGGKKEAFF. CDR3 nucleotides: TGTGCCGCCCGCGGGAGAGGGGGCAAAAAAGAAGCTTTCTTT.